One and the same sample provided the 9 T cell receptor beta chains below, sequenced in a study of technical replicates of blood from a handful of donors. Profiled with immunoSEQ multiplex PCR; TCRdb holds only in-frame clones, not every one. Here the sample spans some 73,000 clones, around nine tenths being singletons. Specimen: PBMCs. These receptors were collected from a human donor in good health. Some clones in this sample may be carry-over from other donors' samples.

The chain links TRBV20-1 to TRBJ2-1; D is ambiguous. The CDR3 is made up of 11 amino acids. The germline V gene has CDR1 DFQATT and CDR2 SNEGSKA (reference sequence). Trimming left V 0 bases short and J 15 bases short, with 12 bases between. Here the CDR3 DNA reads TGCAGTGCTAGAGACCAGAGCGAGATGTTCTTC. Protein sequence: CSARDQSEMFF.

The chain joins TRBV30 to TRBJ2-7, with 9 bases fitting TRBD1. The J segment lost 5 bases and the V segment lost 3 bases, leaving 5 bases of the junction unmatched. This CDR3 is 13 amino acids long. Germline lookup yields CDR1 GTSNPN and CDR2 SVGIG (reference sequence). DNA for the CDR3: TGTGCCTGGAGAGACAGGGGGAACCACGAGCAGTACTTC. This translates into CAWRDRGNHEQYF.

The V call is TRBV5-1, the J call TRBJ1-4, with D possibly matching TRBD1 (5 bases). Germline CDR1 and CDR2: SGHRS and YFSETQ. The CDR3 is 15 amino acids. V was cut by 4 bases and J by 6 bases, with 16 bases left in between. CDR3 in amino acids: CASSRKTAGDEKLFF. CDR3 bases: TGCGCCAGCAGCCGGAAGACAGCGGGCGATGAAAAACTGTTTTTT.

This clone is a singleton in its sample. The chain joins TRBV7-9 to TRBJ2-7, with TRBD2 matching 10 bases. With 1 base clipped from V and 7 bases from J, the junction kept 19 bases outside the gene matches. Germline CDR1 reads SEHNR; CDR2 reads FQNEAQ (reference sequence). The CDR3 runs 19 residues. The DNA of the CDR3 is TGTGCCAGCAGCTTAGACCGCTTTTTACAGACTAGCGGGTTAAGGGAGCAGTACTTC. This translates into CASSLDRFLQTSGLREQYF. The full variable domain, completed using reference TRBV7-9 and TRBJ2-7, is DTGVSQNPRHKITKRGQNVTFRCDPISEHNRLYWYRQTLGQGPEFLTYFQNEAQLEKSRLLSDRFSAERPKGSFSTLEIQRTEQGDSAMYLCASSLDRFLQTSGLREQYFGPGTRLTVT.

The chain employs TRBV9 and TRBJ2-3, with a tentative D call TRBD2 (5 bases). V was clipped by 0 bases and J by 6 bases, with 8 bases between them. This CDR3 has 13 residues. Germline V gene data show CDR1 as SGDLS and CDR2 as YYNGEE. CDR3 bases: TGTGCCAGCAGCGTAGATGAGGGCGATACGCAGTATTTT. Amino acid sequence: CASSVDEGDTQYF.

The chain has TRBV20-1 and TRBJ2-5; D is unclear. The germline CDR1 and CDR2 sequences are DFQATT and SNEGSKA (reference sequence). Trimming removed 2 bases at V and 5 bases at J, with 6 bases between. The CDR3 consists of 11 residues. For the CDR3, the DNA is TGCAGTGCTAGACTCCCGGAGACCCAGTACTTC. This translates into CSARLPETQYF.

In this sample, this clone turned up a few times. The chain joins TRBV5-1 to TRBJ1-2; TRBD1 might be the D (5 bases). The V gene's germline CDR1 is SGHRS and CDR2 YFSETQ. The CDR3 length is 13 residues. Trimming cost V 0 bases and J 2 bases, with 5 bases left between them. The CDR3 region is CASSLDRNYGYTF. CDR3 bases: TGCGCCAGCAGCTTGGACAGGAACTATGGCTACACCTTC. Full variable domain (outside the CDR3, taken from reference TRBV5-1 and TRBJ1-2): KAGVTQTPRYLIKTRGQQVTLSCSPISGHRSVSWYQQTPGQGLQFLFEYFSETQRNKGNFPGRFSGRQFSNSRSEMNVSTLELGDSALYLCASSLDRNYGYTFGSGTRLTVV.

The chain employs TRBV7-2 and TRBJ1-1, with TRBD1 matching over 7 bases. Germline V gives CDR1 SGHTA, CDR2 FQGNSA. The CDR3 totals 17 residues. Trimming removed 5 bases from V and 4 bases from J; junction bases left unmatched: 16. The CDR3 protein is CASSQMAKQGFGTEAFF. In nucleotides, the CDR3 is TGTGCCAGCAGCCAGATGGCCAAACAGGGGTTTGGCACTGAAGCTTTCTTT.

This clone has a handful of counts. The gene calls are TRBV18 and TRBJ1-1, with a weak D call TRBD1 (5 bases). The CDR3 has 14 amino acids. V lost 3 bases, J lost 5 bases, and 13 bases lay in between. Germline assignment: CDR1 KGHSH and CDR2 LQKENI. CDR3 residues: CASSPSPGRTEAFF. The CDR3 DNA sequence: TGTGCCAGCTCACCCTCTCCAGGGAGGACTGAAGCTTTCTTT.